The 29 T cell receptor beta chains below come from one sample, sequenced in a study of cytomegalovirus exposure and HLA in healthy donors. Sequenced by immunoSEQ multiplex PCR; TCRdb stores in-frame clones only, minus some. The sample lists under 100,000 clones, 96% occurring once. The material sequenced was PBMCs. These receptors were taken from a man aged 18 to 35 in good health and CMV-seronegative.

V and J are TRBV6-5 and TRBJ2-7; D might be TRBD1 (7 bases). The CDR3 sequence is 16 residues long. The V end was cut by 4 bases, the J end by 1 base, with 17 bases between. The germline gives CDR1 MNHEY, CDR2 SVGAGI. CDR3 residues: CASSSRGAGGSYEQYF. In nucleotides, the CDR3 is TGTGCCAGCAGTTCCAGGGGGGCCGGTGGGTCCTACGAGCAGTACTTC.

This clone was counted once. The V call is TRBV7-9, the J call TRBJ2-7; 7 bases map to TRBD1. CDR1 and CDR2 from the germline V gene are SEHNR and FQNEAQ (reference sequence). The trim removed 5 bases at V and 3 bases at J, leaving 7 bases unmatched. The CDR3 contains 14 residues. The CDR3 reads CASSARTGGYEQYF. CDR3 bases: TGTGCCAGCAGCGCCCGGACAGGAGGCTACGAGCAGTACTTC.

The genes are TRBV9 and TRBJ1-1; D gene uncertain. This CDR3 is 15 amino acids long. Looked up from germline, CDR1 is SGDLS and CDR2 is YYNGEE. Trimming removed 4 bases at V and 1 base at J, with 14 bases between. The CDR3: CASSPYLSKNTEAFF. The CDR3 DNA is TGTGCCAGCAGCCCCTATTTGTCCAAGAACACTGAAGCTTTCTTT.

The chain combines TRBV2 with TRBJ2-2; D not certain. Per the germline V gene, CDR1 is SNHLY and CDR2 is FYNNEI. This CDR3 is built from 15 residues. V shed 6 bases and J shed 0 bases, with 11 bases lying between them. CDR3 sequence (DNA): TGTGCCAGCAGCGCAGGCACATCGAACACCGGGGAGCTGTTTTTT. Translating gives CASSAGTSNTGELFF. The full variable domain, completed using reference TRBV2 and TRBJ2-2, is EPEVTQTPSHQVTQMGQEVILRCVPISNHLYFYWYRQILGQKVEFLVSFYNNEISEKSEIFDDQFSVERPDGSNFTLKIRSTKLEDSAMYFCASSAGTSNTGELFFGEGSRLTVL.

V usage is TRBV11-2 and J usage is TRBJ2-1; D is ambiguous. Germline V gene sequence: CDR1 SGHAT, CDR2 FQNNGV. This CDR3 comprises 12 residues. V lost 4 bases, J lost 12 bases, and 13 bases lay in between. The CDR3: CASSSGALLQFF. The CDR3 DNA is TGTGCCAGCAGCTCCGGTGCACTTCTGCAGTTCTTC.

This chain joins TRBV10-3 and TRBJ2-5, with D possibly TRBD1 on 6 matching bases. The V end was cut by 0 bases, the J end by 5 bases, with 16 bases between. Germline V CDR1 and CDR2: ENHRY, SYGVKD. The CDR3 totals 16 residues. The CDR3 loop reads CAISESDRSTGETQYF. The CDR3 nucleotides are TGTGCCATCAGTGAGTCGGACAGATCGACTGGGGAGACCCAGTACTTC.

The chain has TRBV7-8 and TRBJ2-7, with 9 bases that match TRBD2. The ends lost 5 bases at V and 2 bases at J; junction bases unmatched: 13. This CDR3 is built from 17 residues. Germline CDR1 reads SGHVS; CDR2 reads FQNEAQ. This chain's CDR3 is CASSPLTGTSTTYEQYV. As DNA, the CDR3 is TGTGCCAGCAGCCCACTAACCGGGACTAGCACAACCTACGAGCAGTACGTC.

The chain joins TRBV28 to TRBJ1-2; TRBD1 matches 7 bases. Germline-derived CDR1 and CDR2 are MDHEN and SYDVKM. The CDR3 has 14 amino acids. After removal of 4 bases from V and 4 bases from J, the junction contained 6 bases not matched to a gene. CDR3 in amino acids: CASSSQGMGYGYTF. The DNA for the CDR3 is TGTGCCAGCAGTTCACAGGGGATGGGCTATGGCTACACCTTC.

The rearrangement joins TRBV27 to TRBJ2-3; 7 bases are shared with TRBD1. Germline V gene lookup returns CDR1 MNHEY and CDR2 SMNVEV (reference sequence). CDR3 size: 16 residues. V trimming: 4 bases; J trimming: 2 bases; junction bases outside the gene matches: 9. For the CDR3, the DNA is TGTGCCAGCAGTTCTCACGACAGGGCGTACACAGATACGCAGTATTTT. Its protein is CASSSHDRAYTDTQYF.

The chain carries TRBV18 and TRBJ2-1, with D perhaps TRBD2 (5 bases). Trimming removed 6 bases at V and 2 bases at J, with 14 bases between. The CDR3 extends over 15 amino acids. Germline assignment: CDR1 KGHSH and CDR2 LQKENI. The CDR3 DNA reads TGTGCCAGCTCGGGGATTTCGGGGACCTACAATGAGCAGTTCTTC. Its translation is CASSGISGTYNEQFF.

This clone occurred once. The V and J genes are TRBV30 and TRBJ1-3; tentatively, D is TRBD1 (6 bases). Germline values: CDR1 GTSNPN, CDR2 SVGIG (reference sequence). CDR3 length: 14 residues. Trimming stripped 8 bases from V and 0 bases from J, with 14 bases between. The CDR3 DNA follows: TGTGCCCTGTTCGAGGACAGCTCTGGAAACACCATATATTTT. It yields the protein CALFEDSSGNTIYF.

V is TRBV9 and J is TRBJ2-2; D uncertain. The CDR3 sequence is 15 residues long. The ends were cut back, 0 bases at V and 1 base at J, with 7 bases in the middle. CDR1 and CDR2 from the germline V gene are SGDLS and YYNGEE. CDR3 DNA sequence: TGTGCCAGCAGCGTAGGCCCAGGGAACACCGGGGAGCTGTTTTTT. Protein product: CASSVGPGNTGELFF.

The chain links TRBV19 to TRBJ2-7; 9 bases are a match to TRBD2. The CDR3 runs 16 residues. CDR1 is LNHDA, CDR2 SQIVND, per germline (reference sequence). Losses at the gene ends were 3 bases for V and 2 bases for J; bases not matched to a gene: 8. The CDR3 region has the DNA TGTGCCAGTAGTATCAGAATACTAGCGGGCCCCTACGAGCAGTACTTC. Protein sequence: CASSIRILAGPYEQYF.

The chain recombines TRBV5-1 with TRBJ1-1; D is unresolved. CDR1 SGHRS and CDR2 YFSETQ come from the germline V gene. The CDR3 length is 17 residues. Trimming took off 0 bases at V and 0 bases at J, with 15 bases between the two ends. The DNA for the CDR3 is TGCGCCAGCAGCTTGGGGCGGCCCAGACTCATGAACACTGAAGCTTTCTTT. It codes for CASSLGRPRLMNTEAFF.

The chain is built from TRBV4-3 and TRBJ2-1, with TRBD1 matching 11 bases. CDR3 length: 15 amino acids. Germline CDR1 LGHNA, CDR2 YSLEER. V trimming: 8 bases; J trimming: 9 bases; junction bases outside the gene matches: 12. DNA of the CDR3: TGCGCCAGCGGGGTTGCCGGGACAGGGGGGAGTGAGCAGTTCTTC. Encoded protein: CASGVAGTGGSEQFF.

The chain links TRBV9 to TRBJ1-5, with TRBD1 identical over 11 bases. The CDR3 spans 15 residues. Germline assignment: CDR1 SGDLS and CDR2 YYNGEE. V shed 4 bases and J 9 bases; nucleotides not matched to a gene: 9. The CDR3 spells CASSRGTGGSGPQHF. CDR3 coding DNA: TGTGCCAGCAGCAGAGGGACAGGGGGTTCGGGGCCCCAGCATTTT.

This clone was detected only a few times. The genes are TRBV30 and TRBJ1-2; tentatively, D is TRBD1 (5 bases). The ends were cut back, 2 bases at V and 11 bases at J, with 12 bases in the middle. The CDR3 length is 11 residues. Germline V gene lookup returns CDR1 GTSNPN and CDR2 SVGIG (reference sequence). DNA of the CDR3: TGTGCCTGGAGTTCCTCGACAGCGTACACCTTC. This gives the protein CAWSSSTAYTF.

The V gene is TRBV7-2, the J gene TRBJ2-3; TRBD2 matches 7 bases. J gave up 4 bases and V 0 bases, and 7 bases lay outside the gene matches. CDR1 is SGHTA, CDR2 FQGNSA, per germline. The CDR3 contains 16 residues. CDR3 nucleotide sequence: TGTGCCAGCAGCTTAGCCCTCGGGGGGAGGGCAGATACGCAGTATTTT. This encodes CASSLALGGRADTQYF.

This chain links TRBV5-1 with TRBJ2-1, with 11 nucleotides matching TRBD2. V was pared by 5 bases and J by 0 bases, with 4 bases of the junction left unmatched. The CDR3 covers 16 residues. CDR1 is SGHRS, CDR2 YFSETQ, per germline. CDR3 coding DNA: TGCGCCAGCAGTCTGGGACTAGCGGCCTCCTACAATGAGCAGTTCTTC. Translating it yields CASSLGLAASYNEQFF.

This clone has a handful of counts. The chain recombines TRBV7-9 with TRBJ2-7; D is perhaps TRBD2 (5 bases). Germline V CDR1 and CDR2: SEHNR, FQNEAQ (reference sequence). Trimming shortened V by 5 bases and J by 2 bases, and 7 bases separated the two germline ends. The CDR3 is made up of 12 amino acids. CDR3 sequence: CASSAEAYEQYF. For the CDR3, the DNA is TGTGCCAGCAGCGCGGAGGCCTACGAGCAGTACTTC.

The chain combines TRBV28 with TRBJ1-1; maybe TRBD1 (5 bases). The CDR3 is made up of 13 amino acids. CDR1 and CDR2 (germline): MDHEN, SYDVKM. V was trimmed by 5 bases and J by 1 base, leaving 8 bases between them. DNA of the CDR3: TGTGCCAGCAGTCTCCAGGGGAACACTGAAGCTTTCTTT. Protein product: CASSLQGNTEAFF.

This chain connects TRBV4-3 to TRBJ2-1; D might be TRBD2 (5 bases). Germline values: CDR1 LGHNA, CDR2 YSLEER. The length of the CDR3 is 15 residues. Trimming left V 1 base short and J 2 bases short, with 9 bases between. CDR3 coding DNA: TGCGCCAGCAGCCAAGTCAGCGGAACCTACAATGAGCAGTTCTTC. It is translated as CASSQVSGTYNEQFF.

The J gene is TRBJ2-1, the V gene TRBV6-6; TRBD2 agrees at 9 bases. The V gene end was trimmed by 7 bases and the J gene end by 0 bases; junction bases not matched to a gene: 7. This CDR3 is built from 16 residues. Germline V gene sequence: CDR1 MNHNY, CDR2 SVGAGI (reference sequence). Here the CDR3 DNA reads TGTGCCAGCAACCCCGGACTAGCGAGCTCCTACAATGAGCAGTTCTTC. Translating it yields CASNPGLASSYNEQFF.

This sequence joins TRBV11-2 and TRBJ2-7, with D possibly matching TRBD2 (6 bases). Germline V gene sequence: CDR1 SGHAT, CDR2 FQNNGV. V was cut by 5 bases and J by 4 bases, with 15 bases left in between. This CDR3 has 14 residues. CDR3 DNA: TGTGCCAGCAGCCCCCCCTGGGGGGTTTACGAGCAGTACTTC. Translation: CASSPPWGVYEQYF.

Only one count was recorded for this clone. The chain couples TRBV4-1 to TRBJ2-7, with TRBD1 matching over 8 bases. The CDR3 runs 20 residues. The J segment lost 0 bases and the V segment lost 0 bases, leaving 16 bases of the junction unmatched. Looked up from germline, CDR1 is MGHRA and CDR2 is YSYEKL. The CDR3 protein is CASSQDHGNRGYGGSYEQYF. The CDR3 DNA reads as TGCGCCAGCAGCCAAGATCATGGAAACAGGGGGTACGGGGGCTCCTACGAGCAGTACTTC.

V usage is TRBV4-3 and J usage is TRBJ2-3, with D possibly TRBD2 on 6 matching bases. Trimming removed 1 base from V and 0 bases from J, with 14 bases in between. Per germline, CDR1 LGHNA and CDR2 YSLEER. This CDR3 is 17 amino acids long. Here the CDR3 DNA reads TGCGCCAGCAGCCAAGGGGAGCAGAGCGGGAGCACAGATACGCAGTATTTT. Encoded protein: CASSQGEQSGSTDTQYF.

This clone was detected only once. The CDR3 sequence: CASSLVLGEGSTGELFF. The CDR3 nucleotides read TGCGCCAGCAGCTTGGTGTTGGGGGAGGGCAGCACCGGGGAGCTGTTTTTT. The chain carries TRBV5-1 and TRBJ2-2, with 7 bases fitting TRBD2. Germline lookup yields CDR1 SGHRS and CDR2 YFSETQ. CDR3 length: 17 amino acids. Trimming at V came to 0 bases and at J to 4 bases, leaving 9 bases not matched to a gene.

This chain connects TRBV2 to TRBJ1-2; D is ambiguous. CDR3 size: 13 residues. V lost 7 bases and J lost 4, with 13 bases in between. In germline, CDR1 is SNHLY, CDR2 FYNNEI. CDR3 loop: CASISSSAYGYTF. In nucleotides, the CDR3 is TGTGCCAGCATTAGCTCCAGTGCCTATGGCTACACCTTC.

This clone was observed once. The genes are TRBV23-1 and TRBJ2-1, with D unresolved. TRBV23-1 is recorded as an ORF, its role being uncertain. The CDR3 has 14 residues. Trimming cost V 3 bases and J 6 bases, with 12 bases left between them. CDR3 region: CASSQRPNVNEQFF. Written as DNA, the CDR3 is TGCGCCAGCAGTCAGCGGCCGAATGTCAATGAGCAGTTCTTC.